This T cell receptor (beta chain) originates from a study of blood T cells in healthy people across ages. Broader study findings: Among long-lived donors, naive CD4+ cells were more numerous and diversity higher than in aged donors. Roughly linearly, TCR beta diversity per million T cells fell as age increased.

It was with a sample-barcoded 5' primer and a J-beta primer mix that a second PCR of about 6 to 12 cycles was run. TCRdb independently ran MiXCR on the 5' RACE reads; one entry per CDR3 protein. Of 750,000 to 950,000 distinct CDR3 sequences listed, roughly 25% were seen once; the top ten hold about 3%. This CDR3 is 15 amino acids long. Losses at the gene ends were 4 bases for V and 2 bases for J; bases not matched to a gene: 4. CDR1 is ENHRY and CDR2 is SYGVKD in the germline V gene. Comments on this clonotype: Its matching antigen is unknown.

Per individual sample, total RNA of at least 5 micrograms was extracted. This same sample was also part of a study on T cells of mothers and their children. From that second work: Each mother gave over 10 million TCR beta CDR3 reads; each child, about 2.8 million.

The V gene is TRBV10-3, the J gene TRBJ2-3; 9 positions match TRBD2. The sample taken for sequencing was blood. This TCR derives from a boy between 10 and 17 years old in good health. Here the CDR3 reads CAISGAGGTTDTQYF. The CDR3 region has the DNA TGTGCCATCAGTGGTGCGGGGGGGACCACAGATACGCAGTATTTT.